A selection of T cell receptor beta chains follows, all from one sample in a study of shared clonotypes between healthy human individuals. This table comes from immunoSEQ multiplex PCR, and its TCRdb copy is limited to in-frame clones, with some not included. Of around 2,100,000 clones listed, 85% to 95% were seen once; the top ten hold less than 1.5%. Sample: naive CD8+ T cells sorted from blood. Receptor source: a man in his late teens or twenties in good health. CDR3s include the opening cysteine and the closing phenylalanine or tryptophan. A D gene is named only where the DNA matches it firmly. Rows give clone size only sometimes, using once, few, many, or a class for an expanded clone.

d_call,clone_size,v_call,j_call,cdr3_aa,cdr3_nt
TRBD1,.,TRBV5-4,TRBJ1-2,CASRAWSDRPYGYTF,TGTGCCAGCAGAGCTTGGTCGGACAGGCCCTATGGCTACACCTTC
TRBD2,.,TRBV10-2,TRBJ2-7,CASTASGGAGKYEQYF,TGCGCCAGCACGGCTAGCGGGGGGGCCGGCAAGTACGAGCAGTACTTC
TRBD2,once,TRBV5-1,TRBJ2-7,CASSYGTSGTLSYEQYF,TGCGCCAGCAGTTACGGGACTAGCGGGACCCTCTCCTACGAGCAGTACTTC
.,.,TRBV5-4,TRBJ2-5,CASSLAHEETQYF,TGTGCCAGCAGCTTGGCACATGAAGAGACCCAGTACTTC
.,.,TRBV6-1,TRBJ1-1,CASTFRNTEAFF,TGTGCCAGCACGTTTCGAAACACTGAAGCTTTCTTT
.,.,TRBV21-1,TRBJ2-7,CASRAGTGGYEQYF,TGTGCCAGCAGAGCCGGGACAGGGGGCTACGAGCAGTACTTC
.,.,TRBV27,TRBJ2-7,CASSPSAGPHSYEQYF,TGTGCCAGCAGCCCCTCGGCGGGCCCACACTCCTACGAGCAGTACTTC
.,.,TRBV6-5,TRBJ2-7,CASSYSMPPTYEQYF,TGTGCCAGCAGTTACTCTATGCCGCCTACCTACGAGCAGTACTTC
.,.,TRBV10-1,TRBJ2-1,CASSESDGSSYNEQFF,TGCGCCAGCAGTGAGTCCGACGGTAGCTCCTACAATGAGCAGTTCTTC
.,.,TRBV21-1,TRBJ2-5,CASSLLGDEAYQETQYF,TGTGCCAGCAGCCTCTTAGGGGACGAGGCTTACCAAGAGACCCAGTACTTC
.,.,TRBV28,TRBJ2-1,CASSFRLANEQFF,TGTGCCAGCAGTTTTAGACTCGCCAATGAGCAGTTCTTC
.,once,TRBV5-1,TRBJ1-6,CATREDRSYNSPLHF,TGCGCCACGCGGGAGGACCGCTCCTATAATTCACCCCTCCACTTT
TRBD2,.,TRBV6-5,TRBJ2-1,CASSPGLAEYNEQFF,TGTGCCAGCAGTCCGGGACTAGCGGAATACAATGAGCAGTTCTTC
.,few,TRBV19,TRBJ1-5,CASSMEEDQPQHF,TGTGCCAGTAGTATGGAGGAGGATCAGCCCCAGCATTTT
.,few,TRBV5-4,TRBJ2-2,CASSLDWGLLNTGELFF,TGTGCCAGCAGCTTGGATTGGGGACTTCTTAACACCGGGGAGCTGTTTTTT
.,.,TRBV2,TRBJ2-3,CASRRGVNTDTQYF,TGTGCCAGCAGGAGAGGGGTTAACACAGATACGCAGTATTTT
.,.,TRBV7-9,TRBJ2-1,CASSLTSINEQFF,TGTGCCAGCAGCCTAACTAGTATCAATGAGCAGTTCTTC
.,.,TRBV2,TRBJ1-1,CASTKPDGNTEAFF,TGTGCCAGCACGAAACCGGACGGGAACACTGAAGCTTTCTTT
.,.,TRBV7-2,TRBJ2-7,CASSLTPSYEQYF,TGTGCCAGCAGCTTAACCCCGTCCTACGAGCAGTACTTC
TRBD1,.,TRBV6-5,TRBJ1-2,CASSPTPTGSGGYTF,TGTGCCAGCAGCCCTACCCCGACAGGGTCTGGTGGCTACACCTTC
.,.,TRBV6-5,TRBJ2-3,CASSYSPSGGDTQYF,TGTGCCAGCAGTTACAGTCCCAGCGGTGGGGATACGCAGTATTTT
.,once,TRBV5-1,TRBJ2-7,CASSWGQGYEQYF,TGCGCCAGCAGCTGGGGCCAAGGCTACGAGCAGTACTTC
TRBD2,.,TRBV2,TRBJ2-1,CASRRTSGRANEQFF,TGTGCCAGCAGGCGGACTAGCGGGAGGGCAAATGAGCAGTTCTTC
.,.,TRBV28,TRBJ2-3,CASSFWRDTQYF,TGTGCCAGCAGTTTTTGGAGGGATACGCAGTATTTT
TRBD1,.,TRBV5-1,TRBJ1-3,CASSLDPGQGFVGDTIYF,TGCGCCAGCAGCTTGGATCCGGGACAGGGCTTCGTAGGGGACACCATATATTTT
TRBD2,.,TRBV4-3,TRBJ2-1,CASSDTSGTHNEQFF,TGCGCCAGCAGCGATACTAGCGGGACCCACAATGAGCAGTTCTTC
.,.,TRBV7-9,TRBJ1-4,CASSVGGNEKLFF,TGTGCCAGCAGCGTGGGGGGTAATGAAAAACTGTTTTTT
TRBD2,.,TRBV27,TRBJ2-7,CASSPLAGGYEQYF,TGTGCCAGCAGTCCGTTAGCGGGAGGATACGAGCAGTACTTC
TRBD2,.,TRBV25-1,TRBJ2-1,CASSGTSGVYNEQFF,TGTGCCAGCAGTGGGACTAGCGGGGTCTACAATGAGCAGTTCTTC
.,.,TRBV30,TRBJ1-1,CAWSVGSTEAFF,TGTGCCTGGAGCGTCGGGTCCACTGAAGCTTTCTTT
.,few,TRBV4-1,TRBJ2-1,CASSHAYNEQFF,TGCGCCAGCAGCCACGCCTACAATGAGCAGTTCTTC
.,.,TRBV18,TRBJ2-2,CASPGQPTGELFF,TGTGCCAGCCCGGGACAACCCACCGGGGAGCTGTTTTTT
.,once,TRBV12-2,TRBJ1-6,CASRLGREGTCSPLHF,TGTGCAAGTCGCTTAGGTCGCGAGGGGACCTGCTCACCCCTCCACTTT
.,once,TRBV6-5,TRBJ1-1,CASRATLNTEAFF,TGTGCCAGCAGGGCAACCTTGAACACTGAAGCTTTCTTT
.,.,TRBV7-9,TRBJ2-1,CASMERGYNEQFF,TGTGCCAGCATGGAACGGGGCTACAATGAGCAGTTCTTC
.,.,TRBV15,TRBJ2-1,CATSRQGYNEQFF,TGTGCCACCAGCAGACAGGGCTACAATGAGCAGTTCTTC
TRBD1,.,TRBV9,TRBJ1-2,CASSPDRAVYTF,TGTGCCAGCAGCCCTGACAGGGCCGTCTACACCTTC
.,.,TRBV19,TRBJ1-1,CASSIYLNTEAFF,TGTGCCAGTAGTATATACCTTAACACTGAAGCTTTCTTT
.,.,TRBV19,TRBJ2-1,CASSIVGWGDEQFF,TGTGCCAGTAGTATAGTGGGCTGGGGGGATGAGCAGTTCTTC
.,.,TRBV2,TRBJ2-1,CASSEIEGRMDEQFF,TGTGCCAGCAGTGAAATAGAGGGGAGAATGGATGAGCAGTTCTTC
.,.,TRBV11-2,TRBJ1-5,CASSLDSESNQPQHF,TGTGCCAGCAGCTTAGATTCAGAGAGCAATCAGCCCCAGCATTTT
.,once,TRBV7-9,TRBJ2-3,CASSPAPASDTQYF,TGTGCCAGCAGCCCCGCACCGGCCTCAGATACGCAGTATTTT
TRBD1,.,TRBV9,TRBJ2-3,CASSVEGRGLSDTQYF,TGTGCCAGCAGCGTAGAGGGCAGGGGGCTTTCAGATACGCAGTATTTT
TRBD1,.,TRBV10-2,TRBJ1-1,CASSEGQGVPEAFF,TGCGCCAGCAGTGAAGGACAGGGAGTTCCTGAAGCTTTCTTT
.,.,TRBV6-1,TRBJ2-7,CASTLERDNTYEQYF,TGTGCCAGCACCCTTGAAAGGGACAATACCTACGAGCAGTACTTC
TRBD1,.,TRBV28,TRBJ2-7,CASSFPTGEGPEQYF,TGTGCCAGCAGTTTCCCTACAGGGGAAGGGCCTGAGCAGTACTTC